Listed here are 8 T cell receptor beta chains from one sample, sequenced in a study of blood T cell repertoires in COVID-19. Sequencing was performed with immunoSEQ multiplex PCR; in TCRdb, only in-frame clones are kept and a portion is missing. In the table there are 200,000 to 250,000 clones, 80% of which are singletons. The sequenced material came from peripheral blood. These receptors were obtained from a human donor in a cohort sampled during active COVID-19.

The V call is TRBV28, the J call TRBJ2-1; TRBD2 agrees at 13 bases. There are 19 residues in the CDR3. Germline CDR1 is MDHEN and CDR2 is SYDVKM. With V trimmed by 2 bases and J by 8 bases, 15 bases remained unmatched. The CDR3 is CASSLLGLAGDTPSDEQFF. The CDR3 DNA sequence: TGTGCCAGCAGTTTACTCGGACTAGCGGGGGACACCCCCTCAGATGAGCAGTTCTTC.

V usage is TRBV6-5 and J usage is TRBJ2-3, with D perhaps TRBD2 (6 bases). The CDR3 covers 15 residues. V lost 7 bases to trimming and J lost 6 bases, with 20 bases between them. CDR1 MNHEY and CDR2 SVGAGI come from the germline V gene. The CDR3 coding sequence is TGTGCCAGCACCATCGACCTCCACGGGGGTGATACGCAGTATTTT. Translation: CASTIDLHGGDTQYF.

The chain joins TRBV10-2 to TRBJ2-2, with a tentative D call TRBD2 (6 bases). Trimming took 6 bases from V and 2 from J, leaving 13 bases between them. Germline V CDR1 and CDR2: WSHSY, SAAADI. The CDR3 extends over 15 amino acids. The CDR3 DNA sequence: TGCGCCAGCAGACCGGGACTTACTAACACCGGGGAGCTGTTTTTT. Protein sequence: CASRPGLTNTGELFF.

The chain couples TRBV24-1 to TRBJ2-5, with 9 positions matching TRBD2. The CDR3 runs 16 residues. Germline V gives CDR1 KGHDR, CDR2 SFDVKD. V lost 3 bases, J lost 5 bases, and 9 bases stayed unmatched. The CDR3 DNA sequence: TGTGCCACCAGTGATGGGGCTAGCGGGATTCGGGAGACCCAGTACTTC. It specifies CATSDGASGIRETQYF.

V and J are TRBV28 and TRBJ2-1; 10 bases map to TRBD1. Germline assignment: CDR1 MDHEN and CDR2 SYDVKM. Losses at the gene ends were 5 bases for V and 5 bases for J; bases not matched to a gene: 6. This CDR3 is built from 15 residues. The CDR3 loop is CASSTIGQGDNEQFF. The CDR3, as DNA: TGTGCCAGCAGTACCATCGGACAGGGGGACAATGAGCAGTTCTTC.

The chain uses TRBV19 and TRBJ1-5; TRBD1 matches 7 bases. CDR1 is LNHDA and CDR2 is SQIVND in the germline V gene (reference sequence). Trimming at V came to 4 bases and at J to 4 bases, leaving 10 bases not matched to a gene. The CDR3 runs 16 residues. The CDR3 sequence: CASSTYDRAANQPQHF. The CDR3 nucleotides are TGTGCCAGTAGTACCTACGACAGGGCTGCTAATCAGCCCCAGCATTTT.

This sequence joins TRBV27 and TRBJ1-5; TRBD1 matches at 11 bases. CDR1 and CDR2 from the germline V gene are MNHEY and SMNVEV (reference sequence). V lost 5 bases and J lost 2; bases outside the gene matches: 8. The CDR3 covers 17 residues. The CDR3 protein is CASSGTGGSIGNQPQHF. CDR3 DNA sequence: TGTGCCAGCAGTGGGACAGGGGGTTCCATTGGCAATCAGCCCCAGCATTTT.

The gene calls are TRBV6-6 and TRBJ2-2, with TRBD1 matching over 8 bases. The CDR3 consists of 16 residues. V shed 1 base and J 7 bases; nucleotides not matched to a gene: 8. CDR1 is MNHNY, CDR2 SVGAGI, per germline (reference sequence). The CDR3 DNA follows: TGTGCCAGCAGTTACTTTCGCAGGGGGCGCGGCGGGGAGCTGTTTTTT. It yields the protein CASSYFRRGRGGELFF.